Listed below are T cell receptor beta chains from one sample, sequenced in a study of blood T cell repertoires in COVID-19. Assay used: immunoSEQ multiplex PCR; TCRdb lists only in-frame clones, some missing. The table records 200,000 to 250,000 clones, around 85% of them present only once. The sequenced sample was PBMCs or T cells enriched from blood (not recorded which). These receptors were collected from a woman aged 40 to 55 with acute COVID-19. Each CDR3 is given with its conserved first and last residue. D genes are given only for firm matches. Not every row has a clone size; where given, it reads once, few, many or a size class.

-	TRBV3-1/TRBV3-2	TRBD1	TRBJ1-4	CASSKQGRTTNEKLFF	TGTGCCAGCAGCAAACAGGGGAGAACAACTAATGAAAAACTGTTTTTT
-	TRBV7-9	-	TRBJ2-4	CASSLGTGQNIQYF	TGTGCCAGCAGCTTAGGTACAGGCCAAAACATTCAGTACTTC
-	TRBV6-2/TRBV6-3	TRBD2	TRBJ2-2	CASSYGLAGGLGELFF	TGTGCCAGCAGTTACGGGCTAGCGGGGGGTCTCGGAGAGCTGTTTTTT
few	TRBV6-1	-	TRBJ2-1	CASSEAAGGPRGEQFF	TGTGCCAGCAGTGAAGCAGCGGGTGGGCCACGAGGTGAGCAGTTCTTC
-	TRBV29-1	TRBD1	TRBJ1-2	CSVVRQGKVNGYTF	TGCAGCGTCGTACGACAGGGGAAAGTAAACGGCTACACCTTC
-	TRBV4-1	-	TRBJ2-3	CASSQGLSTDTQYF	TGCGCCAGCAGCCAAGGACTAAGCACAGATACGCAGTATTTT
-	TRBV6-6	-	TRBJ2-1	CASSPRARKTFF	TGTGCCAGCAGCCCTCGAGCCCGAAAAACGTTCTTC
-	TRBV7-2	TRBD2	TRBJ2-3	CASSLDPLRGGPDTQYF	TGTGCCAGCAGCTTAGACCCCCTCCGGGGGGGCCCAGATACGCAGTATTTT
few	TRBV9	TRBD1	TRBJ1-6	CASSDGTGISPLHF	TGTGCCAGCAGCGACGGGACAGGGATTTCACCCCTCCACTTT
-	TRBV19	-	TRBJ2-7	CASSMVQGYEQYF	TGTGCCAGTAGTATGGTCCAGGGGTACGAGCAGTACTTC
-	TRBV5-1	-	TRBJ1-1	CASSREGNTEAFF	TGCGCCAGCAGCCGAGAGGGAAACACTGAAGCTTTCTTT
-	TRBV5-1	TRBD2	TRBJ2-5	CASKTSGGFQETQYF	TGCGCCAGCAAAACTAGCGGGGGATTCCAAGAGACCCAGTACTTC
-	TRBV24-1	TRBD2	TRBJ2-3	CATKGAGGPDTQYF	TGTGCCACCAAAGGAGCGGGAGGCCCAGATACGCAGTATTTT
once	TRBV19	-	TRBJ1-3	CASSWGEGNTIYF	TGTGCCAGTAGTTGGGGGGAAGGAAACACCATATATTTT
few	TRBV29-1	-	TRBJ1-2	CSVRPPGLNYGYTF	TGCAGCGTCCGCCCGCCGGGTCTTAACTATGGCTACACCTTC
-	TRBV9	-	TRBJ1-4	CASRRLEKLFF	TGTGCCAGCCGGAGGTTAGAAAAACTGTTTTTT
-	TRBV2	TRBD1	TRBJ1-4	CASSDQGAKTNEKLFF	TGTGCCAGCAGTGATCAGGGGGCAAAGACTAATGAAAAACTGTTTTTT
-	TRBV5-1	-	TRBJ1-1	CASSLGLESTNTEAFF	TGCGCCAGCAGCTTGGGACTCGAGAGTACGAACACTGAAGCTTTCTTT
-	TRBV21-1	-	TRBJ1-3	CASSKERGVISGNTIYF	TGTGCCAGCAGCAAAGAAAGAGGCGTGATCTCTGGAAACACCATATATTTT
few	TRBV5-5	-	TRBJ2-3	CASSLSTGYTDTQYF	TGTGCCAGCAGCTTGAGCACAGGGTATACAGATACGCAGTATTTT
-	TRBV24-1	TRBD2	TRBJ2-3	CATSDFWASGSTDTQYF	TGTGCCACCAGTGATTTCTGGGCTAGCGGATCCACAGATACGCAGTATTTT
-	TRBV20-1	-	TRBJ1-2	CSDNRLGGYTF	TGCAGTGATAATCGACTAGGAGGCTACACCTTC
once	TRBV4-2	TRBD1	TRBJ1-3	CASSQEGTGGFGNTIYF	TGTGCCAGCAGCCAAGAGGGGACAGGCGGTTTCGGAAACACCATATATTTT
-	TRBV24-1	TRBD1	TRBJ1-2	CATSDPGQGSGGYTF	TGTGCCACCAGTGACCCGGGACAGGGCTCTGGTGGCTACACCTTC
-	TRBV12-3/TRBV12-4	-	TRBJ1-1	CASSLGAGVAFF	TGTGCCAGCAGTTTAGGGGCAGGGGTTGCTTTCTTT
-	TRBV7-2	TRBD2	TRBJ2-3	CASSLAWTSLTDTQYF	TGTGCCAGCAGCTTAGCCTGGACTAGCCTAACAGATACGCAGTATTTT
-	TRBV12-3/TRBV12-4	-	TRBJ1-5	CASSGYNQPQHF	TGTGCCAGCTCGGGGTACAATCAGCCCCAGCATTTT
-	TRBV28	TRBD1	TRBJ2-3	CASRTGDWSTDTQYF	TGTGCCAGCAGGACAGGGGATTGGAGCACAGATACGCAGTATTTT
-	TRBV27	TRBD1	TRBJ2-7	CASSSGTGGRNEQYF	TGTGCCAGCAGCTCCGGGACAGGGGGCAGAAACGAGCAGTACTTC
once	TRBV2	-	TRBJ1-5	CASSESGRNQPQHF	TGTGCCAGCAGTGAAAGCGGCAGAAATCAGCCCCAGCATTTT
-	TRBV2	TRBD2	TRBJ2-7	CASSLGLAGPYEQYF	TGTGCCAGCAGTTTGGGACTAGCGGGACCCTACGAGCAGTACTTC
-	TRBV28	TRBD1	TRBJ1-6	CASRRQGSPLHF	TGTGCCAGCAGACGACAGGGATCACCCCTCCACTTT
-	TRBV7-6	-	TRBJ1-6	CASSLVDRGYSPLHF	TGTGCCAGCAGCTTAGTCGACCGGGGGTACTCACCCCTCCACTTT
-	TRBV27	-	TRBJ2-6	CASSLLGTTGANVLTF	TGTGCCAGCAGTTTACTTGGGACAACGGGGGCCAACGTCCTGACTTTC
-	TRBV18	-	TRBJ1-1	CASSPGINTEAFF	TGTGCCAGCTCACCGGGCATTAACACTGAAGCTTTCTTT
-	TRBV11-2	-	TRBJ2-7	CASSGSYEQYF	TGTGCCAGCAGCGGTAGTTACGAGCAGTACTTC
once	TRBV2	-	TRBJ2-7	CASSRTYEQYF	TGTGCCAGCAGTCGTACCTACGAGCAGTACTTC
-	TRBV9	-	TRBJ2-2	CASSETGEAGGELFF	TGTGCCAGCAGCGAAACGGGAGAAGCGGGCGGGGAGCTGTTTTTT
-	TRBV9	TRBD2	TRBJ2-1	CASSATSGGAGQFF	TGTGCCAGCAGCGCCACTAGCGGGGGGGCGGGGCAGTTCTTC
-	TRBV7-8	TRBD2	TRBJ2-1	CASSQISGLAANEQFF	TGTGCCAGCAGCCAAATCTCGGGACTAGCGGCCAATGAGCAGTTCTTC
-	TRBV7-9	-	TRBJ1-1	CASSLAGSLTLGAFF	TGTGCCAGCAGCTTAGCGGGTTCGTTAACTTTGGGCGCTTTCTTT
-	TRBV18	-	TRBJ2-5	CASSPPTAETQYF	TGTGCCAGCTCACCACCTACAGCAGAGACCCAGTACTTC
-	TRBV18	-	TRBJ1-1	CASSPGRTAPVTEAFF	TGTGCCAGCTCACCAGGGCGAACAGCTCCTGTCACTGAAGCTTTCTTT
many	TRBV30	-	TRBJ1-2	CAWRVLEGVYTF	TGTGCCTGGAGAGTCCTGGAGGGTGTCTACACCTTC
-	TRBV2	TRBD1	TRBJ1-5	CASSLLGQGGQPQHF	TGTGCCAGCAGTCTCCTTGGACAGGGAGGCCAGCCCCAGCATTTT
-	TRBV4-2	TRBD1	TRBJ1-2	CASSRPLTGDYGYTF	TGTGCCAGCAGCCGCCCTCTGACAGGGGACTATGGCTACACCTTC
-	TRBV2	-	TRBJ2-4	CASSDSLLAKNIQYF	TGTGCCAGCAGCGACAGTCTTCTAGCCAAAAACATTCAGTACTTC
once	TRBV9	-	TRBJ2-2	CASSVGLVGGELFF	TGTGCCAGCAGCGTAGGACTAGTCGGTGGGGAGCTGTTTTTT
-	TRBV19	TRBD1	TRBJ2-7	CASGSRDREEQYF	TGTGCCAGTGGTTCCCGGGACAGGGAGGAGCAGTACTTC
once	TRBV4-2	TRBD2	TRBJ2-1	CASSQNLLAGDNEQFF	TGTGCCAGCAGCCAGAACTTACTAGCGGGGGATAATGAGCAGTTCTTC
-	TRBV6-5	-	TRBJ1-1	CASSLSRGNTEAFF	TGTGCCAGCAGCCTCTCCAGGGGAAACACTGAAGCTTTCTTT
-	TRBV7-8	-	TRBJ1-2	CASSLQGGRGYTF	TGTGCCAGCAGCTTACAGGGTGGAAGGGGCTACACCTTC